This T cell receptor beta chain was documented in a study of cytomegalovirus exposure and HLA in healthy donors. The study, taken as a whole, reports: Some public TCRs appeared in many individuals, while most sequences were rare.

Germline values: CDR1 LGHNA, CDR2 YSLEER. V was clipped by 1 base and J by 0 bases, with 7 bases between them. The CDR3 totals 15 residues. PCR employed 60 Vbeta and 13 Jbeta primers. The method was immunoSEQ multiplex PCR; TCRdb's version includes in-frame clones alone and lacks a portion of them. Its clone listing holds approximately 50,000 clones. Turning to this clone: The antigen is not known.

Sequencing was carried out using PBMCs. The source of this sequence is a female donor in good health and CMV-seronegative. The chain is built from TRBV4-3 and TRBJ2-1; D is unresolved. CDR3 loop: CASSQGPDSYNEQFF. The CDR3 DNA is TGCGCCAGCAGCCAAGGGCCAGACTCCTACAATGAGCAGTTCTTC.